This TCR beta chain is drawn from a study of blood T cell repertoires in COVID-19. Overall study context: Sites across the United States, Italy and Spain contributed samples from acute and convalescent COVID-19. Sample material is recorded as cDNA or gDNA derived from T cells, B-cell-depleted T cells, or PBMCs.

Germline values: CDR1 MRHNA, CDR2 SNTAGT. The J segment lost 5 bases and the V segment lost 6 bases, leaving 3 bases of the junction unmatched. The CDR3 is made up of 13 amino acids. Original methodology: From reference gene primer amplification, estimates of nucleated cell counts were derived. Libraries were prepared by immunoSEQ multiplex PCR; TCRdb keeps only in-frame clonotypes and omits some of them. V, J and clone size reflect that table, while D and trimming were determined from the DNA. Among 60,000 to 70,000 clones listed, about 84% were seen once. This chain uses TRBV6-4 with TRBJ2-3; 9 bases fit TRBD2. The sample comprised peripheral blood. The receptor's source is a human donor in a cohort sampled during active COVID-19. The CDR3 DNA follows: TGTGCCAGCAGCGGCGGGGGGGAAGATACGCAGTATTTT. Translating it yields CASSGGGEDTQYF.